Following are 9 T cell receptor beta chains from one sample sequenced in a study of T cells in Graves' hyperthyroidism and ophthalmopathy. Amplification yielded TCR beta CDR3 regions, with RNA transcripts as the source. Primed by the HTBI set, a first-round RT-PCR was run on the TCR CDR3. Using its own MiXCR run on the multiplex PCR reads, TCRdb lists one record per CDR3 protein. The sample contains around 600,000 distinct CDR3 sequences, 14% of which appear only once. Sequencing was performed on blood. The receptors originated from a woman aged 18-29 years with Graves' ophthalmopathy.

As regards this clonotype: The junction does not match germline at one end; this may be a read error. This sequence joins TRBV7-9 and TRBJ2-7, with D unclear. There are 23 residues in the CDR3. Germline V gene lookup returns CDR1 SEHNR and CDR2 FQNEAQ (reference sequence). The CDR3 nucleotides read TGCGCCAGCAGCCAAGATCTTGATCACGGGTTGTTTCAAGACCCCGGCGCGGCTTACGAGCAGTACTTC. Its translation: CASSQDLDHGLFQDPGAAYEQYF.

This clonotype was seen at least ten times. At one of its ends the junction is not consistent with the germline gene, which may arise from a read error. The chain recombines TRBV3-1 with TRBJ2-2, with 8 nucleotides matching TRBD2. The CDR3 is made up of 16 amino acids. Per the germline V gene, CDR1 is LGHDT and CDR2 is YNNKEL (reference sequence). CDR3 in amino acids: CANSQDLAGNTGELFF. The CDR3, as DNA: TGTGCCAACAGCCAAGATCTAGCGGGGAACACCGGGGAGCTGTTTTTT.

This clonotype was counted many times. This sequence joins TRBV12-3 or TRBV12-4 and TRBJ1-5; 11 nucleotides align to TRBD1. V shed 7 bases and J 2 bases; nucleotides not matched to a gene: 7. This CDR3 contains 16 residues. CDR3 in DNA: TGTGCCAGCAATGAGGACAGGGGGCAGGGCAATCAGCCCCAGCATTTT. Protein product: CASNEDRGQGNQPQHF.

The V call is TRBV7-6, the J call TRBJ2-2, with 7 bases aligning to TRBD2. The germline V gene has CDR1 SGHVS and CDR2 FNYEAQ. There are 14 residues in the CDR3. J was trimmed by 6 bases and V by 9 bases; bases with no gene match: 10. The CDR3 DNA follows: TGTGCCAGGCGGGGGTCGCCCCGACCCGGGGAGCTGTTTTTT. Translated, it gives CARRGSPRPGELFF. The whole variable domain, remainder taken from reference TRBV7-6 and TRBJ2-2, is GAGVSQSPRYKVTKRGQDVALRCDPISGHVSLYWYRQALGQGPEFLTYFNYEAQQDKSGLPNDRFSAERPEGSISTLTIQRTEQRDSAMYRCARRGSPRPGELFFGEGSRLTVL.

Many counts were recorded for this clonotype. This chain joins TRBV7-9 and TRBJ2-1; 7 bases line up with TRBD2. The germline V gene has CDR1 SEHNR and CDR2 FQNEAQ (reference sequence). J lost 5 bases, V lost 11 bases, and 6 bases had no gene match. The CDR3 has 12 amino acids. The CDR3 nucleotides are TGTGCCGGGGGGGTCGAGAACAATGAGCAGTTCTTC. This sequence encodes CAGGVENNEQFF.

The genes are TRBV7-9 and TRBJ1-6; 9 bases are shared with TRBD1. The CDR3 is 14 amino acids. Losses at the gene ends were 6 bases for V and 7 bases for J; bases not matched to a gene: 4. Looked up from germline, CDR1 is SEHNR and CDR2 is FQNEAQ (reference sequence). CDR3 sequence: CASSIGQGNSPLHF. CDR3 in DNA: TGTGCCAGCAGTATAGGACAGGGGAATTCACCCCTCCACTTT.

The sample holds many counts of this clonotype. The V gene is TRBV29-1, the J gene TRBJ2-2; D may be TRBD2 (5 bases). Per the germline V gene, CDR1 is SQVTM and CDR2 is ANQGSEA. This CDR3 has 14 residues. Between the trimmed V and J ends, which lost 7 bases and 4 bases, there was a span of 16 bases. CDR3 DNA: TGCAGCGCCCTGGGCCAAAGCGGCACCGGGGAGCTGTTTTTT. Its protein product is CSALGQSGTGELFF.

At least ten counts were recorded for this clonotype. V and J are TRBV4-1 and TRBJ2-2; D is perhaps TRBD2 (5 bases). There are 15 residues in the CDR3. CDR1 is MGHRA and CDR2 is YSYEKL in the germline V gene. V lost 6 bases and J lost 2, with 13 bases in between. This chain's CDR3 is CASRRLAGNTGELFF. CDR3 coding DNA: TGCGCCAGCAGGAGGCTAGCAGGAAACACCGGGGAGCTGTTTTTT.

This clonotype was counted at least ten times. The J gene is TRBJ2-5, the V gene TRBV6-1, with TRBD2 matching over 9 bases. V was pared by 5 bases and J by 3 bases, with 4 bases of the junction left unmatched. The CDR3 extends over 14 amino acids. Germline-derived CDR1 and CDR2 are MNHNS and SASEGT. CDR3: CASSFGTSKETQYF. In DNA, the CDR3 is TGTGCCAGCAGTTTCGGGACTAGCAAAGAGACCCAGTACTTC.